These T cell receptor beta chains were read from a single sample in a study of T cells in Graves' hyperthyroidism and ophthalmopathy. In TCRdb, the multiplex PCR reads were re-called with MiXCR into one record per CDR3 protein. The table shows 370,000 or so distinct CDR3 sequences, with about 14% occurring only once. Sequencing was done on a sample of blood. The receptors stem from a man aged 25-45 years with Graves' hyperthyroidism that later progressed to Graves' ophthalmopathy. The CDR3 runs from the conserved cysteine through the conserved F or W. Expanded clones are given a class, and other clones once, few, many or no size at all.

size	V	J	CDR3
-	TRBV15	TRBJ2-1	CATSGQLSSYNEQFF
-	TRBV6-5	TRBJ2-2	CASCSGTAIPGELFF
few	TRBV6-5	TRBJ1-4	CASSYEGDVEKLVF
many	TRBV6-5	TRBJ1-1	CAGSYSDGNTEAFF
-	TRBV20-1	TRBJ2-1	CSSYPAGPYNEQFF
few	TRBV7-9	TRBJ1-4	CASSSGVEKLFF
many	TRBV12-3/TRBV12-4	TRBJ1-2	CASGDRNYGYTF
-	TRBV4-1	TRBJ2-4	CASSQRGISGGNIQYF
few	TRBV24-1	TRBJ2-1	CATSGLGTSGALINEQFF
-	TRBV24-1	TRBJ1-5	CATSGTGGLSNQPQHF
-	TRBV6-6	TRBJ2-3	CASSYNPRGSTDTQYF
many	TRBV12-3/TRBV12-4	TRBJ2-7	CASSLQGVVIYEQYF
-	TRBV6-5	TRBJ1-2	CASSYSVGRVNGYTF
many	TRBV11-1	TRBJ2-7	CASSLDGGSYEQYF
-	TRBV12-3/TRBV12-4	TRBJ1-3	CASSLATSGSGNTIYF